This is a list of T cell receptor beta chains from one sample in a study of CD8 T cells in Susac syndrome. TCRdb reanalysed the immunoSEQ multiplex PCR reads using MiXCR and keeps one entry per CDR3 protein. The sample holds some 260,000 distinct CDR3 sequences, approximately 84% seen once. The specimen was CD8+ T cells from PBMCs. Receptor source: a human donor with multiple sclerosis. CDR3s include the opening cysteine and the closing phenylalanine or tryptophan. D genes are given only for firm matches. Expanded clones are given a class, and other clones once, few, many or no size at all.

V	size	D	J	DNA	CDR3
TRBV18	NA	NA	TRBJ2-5	TGTGCCAGCTCACCGGAGGGGGAAGAGACCCAGTACTTC	CASSPEGEETQYF
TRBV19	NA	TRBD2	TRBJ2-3	TGTGCCAGTAGTACCGGGACTAGCGGGAGTATGACAGATACGCAGTATTTT	CASSTGTSGSMTDTQYF
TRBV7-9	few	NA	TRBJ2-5	TGTGCCAGCAGCAACTGGGAGGCGGAGACCCAGTACTTC	CASSNWEAETQYF
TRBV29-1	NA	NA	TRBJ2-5	TGCAGCGTTATTCGGACCGGTAGGCAAGAGACCCAGTACTTC	CSVIRTGRQETQYF
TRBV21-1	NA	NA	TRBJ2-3	TGTGCCAGCAGTGTAGATGTACAGGGAGTTTATAGCGGGAGACCCACAGATACGCAGTATTTT	CASSVDVQGVYSGRPTDTQYF
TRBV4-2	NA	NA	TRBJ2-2	TGTGCCAGCAGCCACCTCGAGGGAGGCGAAGGGGCTTACACCGGGGAGCTGTTTTTT	CASSHLEGGEGAYTGELFF
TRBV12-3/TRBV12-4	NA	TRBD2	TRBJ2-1	TGTGCCAGCAGCCCGTTTGAAGCGGGGACCTACAATGAGCAGTTCTTC	CASSPFEAGTYNEQFF
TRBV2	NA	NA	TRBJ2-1	TGTGCCAGCAGTGAATCGGCTAGGGGTTTAGATGAGCAGTTCTTC	CASSESARGLDEQFF
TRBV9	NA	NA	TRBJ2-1	TGTGCCAGCAGCGTAGGCGACCGATGGGTCGATGAGCAGTTCTTC	CASSVGDRWVDEQFF
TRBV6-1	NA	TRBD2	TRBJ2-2	TGTGCCAGCGGGGCGGGAGTAATCATAACCGGGGAGCTGTTTTTT	CASGAGVIITGELFF
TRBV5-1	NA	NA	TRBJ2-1	TGCGCCAGCAGCCCCCGCCCCGGATGGAATGAGCAGTTCTTC	CASSPRPGWNEQFF
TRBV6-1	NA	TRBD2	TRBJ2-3	TGTGCCAGCAGAGTCCCGGGACTAGCGATCGGGGGGGATACGCAGTATTTT	CASRVPGLAIGGDTQYF
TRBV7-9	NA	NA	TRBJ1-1	TGTGCCAGCAGCTTAGTGCAACCGAACACTGAAGCTTTCTTT	CASSLVQPNTEAFF
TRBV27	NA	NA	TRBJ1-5	TGTGCCAGCAGTTTATCGGACCCGGACAGCGAGCCCCAGCATTTT	CASSLSDPDSEPQHF
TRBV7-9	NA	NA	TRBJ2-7	TGTGCCAGCAGCTGGGCAGGGAGGAACTACGAGCAGTACTTC	CASSWAGRNYEQYF
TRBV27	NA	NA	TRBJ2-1	TGTGCCAGCAGTTTCCGCTACTCCTACAATGAGCAGTTCTTC	CASSFRYSYNEQFF
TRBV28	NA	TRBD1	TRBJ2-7	TGTGCCAGCAGTCCTCCGGGACAGGGGGCCCACGAGCAGTACTTC	CASSPPGQGAHEQYF
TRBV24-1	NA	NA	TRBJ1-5	TGTGCCACCAGTGATGTTGAGAGCAATCAGCCCCAGCATTTT	CATSDVESNQPQHF
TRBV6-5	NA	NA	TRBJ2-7	TGTGCCAGCAGTTATAGCGGAACGGTTCCTAATTCCGCCTACGAGCAGTACTTC	CASSYSGTVPNSAYEQYF
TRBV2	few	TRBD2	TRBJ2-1	TGTGCCAGCAGGGCTAGCGGTAGCTCCTACAATGAGCAGTTCTTC	CASRASGSSYNEQFF